This T cell receptor beta chain stems from a study of blood T cell repertoires in COVID-19. At the level of the study: Material from acute and convalescent COVID-19 was sourced from the United States, Italy and Spain. T cells, B-cell-depleted T cells, or PBMCs provided the cDNA or gDNA that served as material.

Germline assignment: CDR1 SGHRS and CDR2 YFSETQ. With 4 bases clipped from V and 2 bases from J, the junction kept 8 bases outside the gene matches. The length of the CDR3 is 15 residues. Original methodology: Amplification with reference gene primers provided the estimates of nucleated cell counts. Profiling relied on immunoSEQ multiplex PCR, and the TCRdb table lists in-frame clones only, not all of them. Clone size and the V and J calls come from that table; the DNA yielded D and trimming. The sample has tens of thousands of clones, more than 75% seen once. The sample comprised peripheral blood. The receptor comes from a man aged 80 or over with acute or convalescent COVID-19. The chain couples TRBV5-1 to TRBJ1-2; 7 bases line up with TRBD1. Here the CDR3 DNA reads TGCGCCAGCAGCGCCTTGACAGGGACCAACTATGGCTACACCTTC. It codes for CASSALTGTNYGYTF.